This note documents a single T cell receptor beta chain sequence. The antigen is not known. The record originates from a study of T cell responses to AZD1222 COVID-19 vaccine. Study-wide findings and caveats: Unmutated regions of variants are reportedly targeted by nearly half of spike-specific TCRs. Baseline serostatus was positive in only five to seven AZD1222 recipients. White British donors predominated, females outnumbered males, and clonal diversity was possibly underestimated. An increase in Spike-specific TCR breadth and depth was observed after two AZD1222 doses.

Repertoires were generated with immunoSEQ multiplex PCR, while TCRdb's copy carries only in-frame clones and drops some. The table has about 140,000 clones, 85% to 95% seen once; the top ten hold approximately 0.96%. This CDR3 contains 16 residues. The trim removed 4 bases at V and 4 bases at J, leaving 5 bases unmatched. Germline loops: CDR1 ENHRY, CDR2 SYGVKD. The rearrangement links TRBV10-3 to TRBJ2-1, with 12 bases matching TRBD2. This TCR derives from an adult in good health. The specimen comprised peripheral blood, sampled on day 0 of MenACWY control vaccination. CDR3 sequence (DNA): TGTGCCATCAGTGTCACCGGGACTAGCGGGTACAATGAGCAGTTCTTC. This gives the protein CAISVTGTSGYNEQFF.